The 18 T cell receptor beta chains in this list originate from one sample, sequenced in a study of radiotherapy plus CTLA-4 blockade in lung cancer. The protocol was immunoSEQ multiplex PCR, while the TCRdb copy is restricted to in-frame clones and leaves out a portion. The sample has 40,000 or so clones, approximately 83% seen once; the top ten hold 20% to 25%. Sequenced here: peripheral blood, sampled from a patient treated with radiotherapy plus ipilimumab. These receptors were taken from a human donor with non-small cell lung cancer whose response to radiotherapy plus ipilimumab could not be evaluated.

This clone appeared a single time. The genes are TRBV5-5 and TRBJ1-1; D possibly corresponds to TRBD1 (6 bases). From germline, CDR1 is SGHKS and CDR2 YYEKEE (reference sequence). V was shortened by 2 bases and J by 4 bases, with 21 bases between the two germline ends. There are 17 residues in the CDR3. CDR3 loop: CASSFRGLGPGATEAFF. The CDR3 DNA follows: TGTGCCAGCAGCTTTAGGGGGTTGGGCCCTGGGGCCACTGAAGCTTTCTTT.

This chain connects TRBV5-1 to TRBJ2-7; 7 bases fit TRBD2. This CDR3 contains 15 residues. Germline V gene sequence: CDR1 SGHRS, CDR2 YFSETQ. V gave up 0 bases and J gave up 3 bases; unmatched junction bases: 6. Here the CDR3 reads CASSLEGRVGYEQYF. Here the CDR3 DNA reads TGCGCCAGCAGCTTGGAAGGGAGGGTAGGCTACGAGCAGTACTTC.

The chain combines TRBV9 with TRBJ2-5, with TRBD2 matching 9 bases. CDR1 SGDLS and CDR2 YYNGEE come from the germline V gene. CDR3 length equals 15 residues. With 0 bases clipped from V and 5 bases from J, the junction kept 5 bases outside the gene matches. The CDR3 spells CASSVGVAGVETQYF. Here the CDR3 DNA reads TGTGCCAGCAGCGTAGGGGTAGCGGGGGTCGAGACCCAGTACTTC.

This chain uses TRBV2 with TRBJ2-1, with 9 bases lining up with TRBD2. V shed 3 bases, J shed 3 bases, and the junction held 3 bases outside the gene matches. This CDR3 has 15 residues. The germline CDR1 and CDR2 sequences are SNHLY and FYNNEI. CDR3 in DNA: TGTGCCAGCAGTGAGGCGCGGGGGGGCTACAATGAGCAGTTCTTC. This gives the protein CASSEARGGYNEQFF.

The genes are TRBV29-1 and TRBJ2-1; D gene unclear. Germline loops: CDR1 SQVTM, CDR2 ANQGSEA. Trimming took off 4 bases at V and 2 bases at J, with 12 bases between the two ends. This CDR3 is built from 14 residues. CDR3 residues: CSVGLAIAYNEQFF. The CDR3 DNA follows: TGCAGCGTTGGTTTAGCCATTGCCTACAATGAGCAGTTCTTC.

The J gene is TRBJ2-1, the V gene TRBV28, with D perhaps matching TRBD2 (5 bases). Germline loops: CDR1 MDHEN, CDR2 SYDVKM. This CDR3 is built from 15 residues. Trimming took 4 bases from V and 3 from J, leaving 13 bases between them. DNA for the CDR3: TGTGCCAGCAGTTCGCCTCAGGCGGGCTACAATGAGCAGTTCTTC. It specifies CASSSPQAGYNEQFF.

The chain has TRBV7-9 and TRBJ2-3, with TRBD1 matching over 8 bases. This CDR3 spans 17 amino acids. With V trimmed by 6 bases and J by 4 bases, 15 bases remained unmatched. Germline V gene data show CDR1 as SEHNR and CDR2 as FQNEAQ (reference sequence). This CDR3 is CASSRGQGRGVPDTQYF. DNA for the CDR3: TGTGCCAGCAGTCGAGGACAGGGTCGAGGGGTACCAGATACGCAGTATTTT.

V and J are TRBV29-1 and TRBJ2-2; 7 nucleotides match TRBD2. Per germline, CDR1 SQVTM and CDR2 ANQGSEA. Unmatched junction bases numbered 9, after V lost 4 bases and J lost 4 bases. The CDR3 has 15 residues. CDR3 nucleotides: TGCAGCGTTGGACTCGGTTCGGGGGGCACCGGGGAGCTGTTTTTT. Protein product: CSVGLGSGGTGELFF.

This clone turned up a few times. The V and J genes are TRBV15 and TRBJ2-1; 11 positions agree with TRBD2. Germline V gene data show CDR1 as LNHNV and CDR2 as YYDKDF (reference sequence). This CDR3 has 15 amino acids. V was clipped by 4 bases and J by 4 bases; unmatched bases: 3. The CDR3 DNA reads TGTGCCACCAGCAAGTCTAGCGGGGGGTACAATGAGCAGTTCTTC. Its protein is CATSKSSGGYNEQFF.

The CDR3 loop is CASSLSRGDYGYTF. The CDR3 DNA reads TGTGCCAGCAGTCTTAGCCGGGGGGATTATGGCTACACCTTC. The gene calls are TRBV28 and TRBJ1-2; possible D gene TRBD1, 5 bases. The CDR3 extends over 14 amino acids. The germline CDR1 and CDR2 sequences are MDHEN and SYDVKM. V was cut by 5 bases and J by 5 bases, with 15 bases left in between.

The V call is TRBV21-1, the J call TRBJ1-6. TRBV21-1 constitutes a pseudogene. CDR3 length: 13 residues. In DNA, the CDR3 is TGTGCCAGCGGAAATCGGGAAGGATCACCCCTCCACTTT. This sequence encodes CASGNREGSPLHF.

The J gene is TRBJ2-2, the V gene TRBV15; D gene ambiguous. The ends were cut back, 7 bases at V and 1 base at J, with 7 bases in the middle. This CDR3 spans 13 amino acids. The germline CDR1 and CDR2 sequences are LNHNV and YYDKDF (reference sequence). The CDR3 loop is CATKSRNTGELFF. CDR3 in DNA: TGTGCCACCAAGTCCAGGAACACCGGGGAGCTGTTTTTT.

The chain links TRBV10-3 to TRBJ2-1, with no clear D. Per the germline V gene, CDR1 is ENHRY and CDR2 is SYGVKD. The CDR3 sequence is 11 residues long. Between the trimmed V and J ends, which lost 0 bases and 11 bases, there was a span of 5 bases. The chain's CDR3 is CAISESSKQFF. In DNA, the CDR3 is TGTGCCATCAGTGAGTCTAGCAAGCAGTTCTTC.

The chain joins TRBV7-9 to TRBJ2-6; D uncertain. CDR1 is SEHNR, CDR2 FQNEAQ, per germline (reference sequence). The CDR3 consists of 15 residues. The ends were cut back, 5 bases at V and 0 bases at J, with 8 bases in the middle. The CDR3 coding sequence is TGTGCCAGCAGCCCAGGCACCTCTGGGGCCAACGTCCTGACTTTC. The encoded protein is CASSPGTSGANVLTF.

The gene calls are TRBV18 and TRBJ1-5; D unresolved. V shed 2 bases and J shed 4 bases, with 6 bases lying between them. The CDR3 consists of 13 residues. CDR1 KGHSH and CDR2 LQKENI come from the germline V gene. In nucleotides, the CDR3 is TGTGCCAGCTCACCATTAGAGAATCAGCCCCAGCATTTT. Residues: CASSPLENQPQHF.

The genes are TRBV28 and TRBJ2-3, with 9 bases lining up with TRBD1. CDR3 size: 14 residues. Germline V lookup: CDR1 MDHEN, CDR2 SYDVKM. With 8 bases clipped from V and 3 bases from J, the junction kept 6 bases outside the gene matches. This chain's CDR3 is CASRSGQGTDTQYF. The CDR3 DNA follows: TGTGCCAGCCGCTCTGGACAGGGGACAGATACGCAGTATTTT.

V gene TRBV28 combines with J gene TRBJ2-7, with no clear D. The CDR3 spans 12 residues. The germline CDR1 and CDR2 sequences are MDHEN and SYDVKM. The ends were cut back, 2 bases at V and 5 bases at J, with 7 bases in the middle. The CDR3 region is CASSLPADEQYF. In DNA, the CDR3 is TGTGCCAGCAGTTTACCGGCGGACGAGCAGTACTTC.

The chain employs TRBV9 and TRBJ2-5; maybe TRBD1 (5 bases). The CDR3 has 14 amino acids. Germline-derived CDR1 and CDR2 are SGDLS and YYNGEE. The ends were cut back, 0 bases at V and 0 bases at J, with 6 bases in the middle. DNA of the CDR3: TGTGCCAGCAGCGTAGGACAGTACCAAGAGACCCAGTACTTC. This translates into CASSVGQYQETQYF.